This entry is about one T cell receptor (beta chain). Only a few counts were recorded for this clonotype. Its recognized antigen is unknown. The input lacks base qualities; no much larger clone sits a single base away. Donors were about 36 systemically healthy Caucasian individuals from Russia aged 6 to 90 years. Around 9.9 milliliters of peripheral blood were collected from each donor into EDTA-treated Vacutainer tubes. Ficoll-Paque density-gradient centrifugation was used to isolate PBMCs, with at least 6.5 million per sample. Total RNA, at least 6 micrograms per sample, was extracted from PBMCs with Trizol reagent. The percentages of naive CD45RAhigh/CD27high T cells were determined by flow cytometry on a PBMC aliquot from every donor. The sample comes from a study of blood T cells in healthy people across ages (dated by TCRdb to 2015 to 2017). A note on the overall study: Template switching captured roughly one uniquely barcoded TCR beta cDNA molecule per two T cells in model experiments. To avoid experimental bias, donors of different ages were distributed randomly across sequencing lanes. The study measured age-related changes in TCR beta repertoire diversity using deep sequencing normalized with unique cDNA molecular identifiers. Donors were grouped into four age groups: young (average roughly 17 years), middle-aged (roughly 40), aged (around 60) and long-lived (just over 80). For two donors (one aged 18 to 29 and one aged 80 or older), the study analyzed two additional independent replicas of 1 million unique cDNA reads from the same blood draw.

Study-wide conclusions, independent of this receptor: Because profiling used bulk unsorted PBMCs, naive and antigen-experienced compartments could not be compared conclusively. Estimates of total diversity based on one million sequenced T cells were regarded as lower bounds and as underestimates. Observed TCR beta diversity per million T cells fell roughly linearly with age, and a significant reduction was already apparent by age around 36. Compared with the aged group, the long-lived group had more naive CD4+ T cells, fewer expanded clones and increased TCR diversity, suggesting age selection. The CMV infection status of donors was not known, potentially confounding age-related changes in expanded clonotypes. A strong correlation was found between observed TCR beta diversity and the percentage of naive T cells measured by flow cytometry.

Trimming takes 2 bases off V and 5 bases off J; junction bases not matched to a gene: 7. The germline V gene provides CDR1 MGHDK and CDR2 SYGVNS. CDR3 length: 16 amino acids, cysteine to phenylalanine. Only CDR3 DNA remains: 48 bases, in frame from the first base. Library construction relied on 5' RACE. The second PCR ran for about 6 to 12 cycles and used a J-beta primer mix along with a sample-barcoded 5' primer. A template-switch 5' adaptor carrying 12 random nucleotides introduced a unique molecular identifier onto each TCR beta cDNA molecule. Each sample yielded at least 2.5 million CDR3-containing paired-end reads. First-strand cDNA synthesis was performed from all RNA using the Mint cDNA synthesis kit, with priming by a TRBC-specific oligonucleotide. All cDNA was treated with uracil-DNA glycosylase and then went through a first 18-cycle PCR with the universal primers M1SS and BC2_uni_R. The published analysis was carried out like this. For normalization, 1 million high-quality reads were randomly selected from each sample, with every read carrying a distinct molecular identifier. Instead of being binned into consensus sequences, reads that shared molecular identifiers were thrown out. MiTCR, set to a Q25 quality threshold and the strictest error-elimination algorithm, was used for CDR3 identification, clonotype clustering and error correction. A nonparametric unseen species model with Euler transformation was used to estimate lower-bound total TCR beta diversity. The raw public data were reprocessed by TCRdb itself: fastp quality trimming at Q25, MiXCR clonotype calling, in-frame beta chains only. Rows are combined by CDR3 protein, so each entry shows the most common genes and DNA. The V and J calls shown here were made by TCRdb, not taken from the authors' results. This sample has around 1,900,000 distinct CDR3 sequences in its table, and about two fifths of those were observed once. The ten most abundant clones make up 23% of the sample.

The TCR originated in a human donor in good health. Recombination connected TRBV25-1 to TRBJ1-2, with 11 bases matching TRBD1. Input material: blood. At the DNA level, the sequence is TGTGCCAGCAGTGAAATCGGGACAGGGGGAGGATATGGCTACACCTTC. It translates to CASSEIGTGGGYGYTF.